Below, 8 T cell receptor beta chains from the same sample are listed, as sequenced in a study of shared clonotypes between healthy human individuals. Libraries were prepared by immunoSEQ multiplex PCR; TCRdb keeps only in-frame clonotypes and omits some of them. The data hold more than 400,000 clones, with approximately 95% observed a single time. The sequenced material came from naive CD4+ T cells sorted from blood. Subset denoted: CD45RA+ positively selected. These receptors originate from a woman younger than 45 in good health.

The chain couples TRBV28 to TRBJ2-7, with 9 bases lining up with TRBD1. Trimming removed 8 bases from V and 5 bases from J; junction bases left unmatched: 7. The CDR3 runs 13 residues. Germline CDR1 is MDHEN and CDR2 is SYDVKM. CDR3: CASHTDRGHEQYF. For the CDR3, the DNA is TGTGCCAGCCATACGGACAGGGGCCACGAGCAGTACTTC.

The chain joins TRBV27 to TRBJ1-4, with D possibly being TRBD1 (5 bases). Trimming took 8 bases from V and 3 from J, leaving 10 bases between them. From germline, CDR1 is MNHEY and CDR2 SMNVEV (reference sequence). This CDR3 is built from 13 residues. The CDR3 spells CASRRGANEKLFF. CDR3 coding DNA: TGTGCCAGCCGAAGGGGTGCTAATGAAAAACTGTTTTTT.

V usage is TRBV6-5 and J usage is TRBJ2-1; D is undetermined. The germline V gene has CDR1 MNHEY and CDR2 SVGAGI. The CDR3 runs to 15 residues. The germline V and J ends were trimmed by 4 bases and 0 bases, with 10 bases remaining between them. CDR3 nucleotides: TGTGCCAGCAGTTTCCTGACGAGCTCCTACAATGAGCAGTTCTTC. Translation gives CASSFLTSSYNEQFF.

This rearrangement joins TRBV4-1 to TRBJ2-7, with 8 bases identical to TRBD1. Looked up from germline, CDR1 is MGHRA and CDR2 is YSYEKL. Unmatched junction bases numbered 12, after V lost 0 bases and J lost 5 bases. The CDR3 extends over 17 amino acids. The CDR3 spells CASSQDSPGGASDEQYF. The CDR3 DNA reads as TGCGCCAGCAGCCAAGATTCTCCAGGGGGCGCTTCTGACGAGCAGTACTTC.

This chain connects TRBV6-4 to TRBJ2-1; the D is unclear. The CDR3 is made up of 15 amino acids. Germline V gives CDR1 MRHNA, CDR2 SNTAGT. Between the trimmed V and J ends, which lost 0 bases and 3 bases, there was a span of 9 bases. The CDR3 loop is CASSDSRNGYNEQFF. The CDR3 DNA reads as TGTGCCAGCAGTGACTCGCGGAACGGCTACAATGAGCAGTTCTTC.

This chain links TRBV28 with TRBJ2-5; D might be TRBD1 or TRBD2, each matching 5 bases. CDR1 is MDHEN and CDR2 is SYDVKM in the germline V gene. This CDR3 comprises 15 residues. The V and J ends lost 3 bases and 0 bases respectively, with 11 bases between them. DNA for the CDR3: TGTGCCAGCAGTTTTAGACGGGGCCACCAAGAGACCCAGTACTTC. Translated: CASSFRRGHQETQYF.

The CDR3 DNA is TGTGCCAGCAGTCTCGACAGGACAGGGATATTGGGTGGCTACACCTTC. Translation: CASSLDRTGILGGYTF. The chain has TRBV25-1 and TRBJ1-2; TRBD1 matches at 8 bases. The J segment lost 7 bases and the V segment lost 5 bases, leaving 15 bases of the junction unmatched. Germline V gene data show CDR1 as MGHDK and CDR2 as SYGVNS. CDR3 length equals 16 residues.

V and J are TRBV5-6 and TRBJ2-3, with D unresolved. Germline V gene data show CDR1 as SGHDT and CDR2 as YYEEEE. The CDR3 consists of 13 residues. Trimming pared 0 bases from V and 2 bases from J, leaving 4 bases between. CDR3 region: CASSLASTDTQYF. The CDR3 region has the DNA TGTGCCAGCAGCTTGGCGTCCACAGATACGCAGTATTTT.